The 28 T cell receptor beta chains below come from one sample, sequenced in a study of CD4+ T cells in melanoma. Sequencing was performed with immunoSEQ multiplex PCR; in TCRdb, only in-frame clones are kept and a portion is missing. The sample carries roughly 120,000 clones, over 80% recorded once. Sequenced sample: peripheral blood. The receptors originated from a human donor with melanoma.

The rearrangement uses TRBV5-1 and TRBJ2-5; tentative D call: TRBD1 (6 bases). V was pared by 1 base and J by 2 bases, with 15 bases between. The CDR3 contains 16 residues. The germline CDR1 and CDR2 sequences are SGHRS and YFSETQ. This CDR3 is CASSLFGGRVQETQYF. The CDR3 DNA reads TGCGCCAGCAGCTTGTTTGGGGGCCGGGTTCAAGAGACCCAGTACTTC.

This sequence joins TRBV14 and TRBJ2-2; D is uncertain. The CDR3 sequence is 14 residues long. The ends were cut back, 4 bases at V and 3 bases at J, with 9 bases in the middle. Germline CDR1 reads SGHDN; CDR2 reads FVKESK. The CDR3 DNA is TGTGCCAGCAGCCTCTTTCGGGACACCGGGGAGCTGTTTTTT. It is translated as CASSLFRDTGELFF.

The chain couples TRBV7-2 to TRBJ1-5; D is perhaps TRBD1 (5 bases). CDR3 length equals 16 residues. Germline CDR1 SGHTA, CDR2 FQGNSA. V lost 1 base to trimming and J lost 5 bases, with 15 bases between them. CDR3 loop: CASSLVRSKGDQPQHF. The CDR3 region has the DNA TGTGCCAGCAGCTTAGTCAGGAGTAAAGGGGATCAGCCCCAGCATTTT.

The chain recombines TRBV6-6 with TRBJ1-5, with 7 bases aligning to TRBD1. There are 15 residues in the CDR3. V shed 7 bases, J shed 0 bases, and the junction held 6 bases outside the gene matches. Looked up from germline, CDR1 is MNHNY and CDR2 is SVGAGI (reference sequence). This CDR3 reads CASTGDRNSNQPQHF. The DNA for the CDR3 is TGTGCCAGCACCGGGGACAGAAATAGCAATCAGCCCCAGCATTTT.

The V and J genes are TRBV9 and TRBJ2-1; 7 nucleotides match TRBD2. There are 14 residues in the CDR3. Germline V gene lookup returns CDR1 SGDLS and CDR2 YYNGEE. The V segment lost 1 base and the J segment 8 bases; nucleotides outside the gene matches: 6. CDR3 bases: TGTGCCAGCAGCGTAACCAGCGGGAACGATGAGCAGTTCTTC. It codes for CASSVTSGNDEQFF.

The V and J genes are TRBV3-2 and TRBJ2-7. TRBV3-2 is listed as a pseudogene. The CDR3 consists of 8 residues. The CDR3 DNA reads TGTGCCAGGGACGAGCAGTACTTC. Amino acid sequence: CARDEQYF.

The chain carries TRBV28 and TRBJ2-2; tentatively, D is TRBD1 or TRBD2 (5 bases each). V gave up 7 bases and J gave up 0 bases, with 15 bases separating them. Germline CDR1 is MDHEN and CDR2 is SYDVKM. The CDR3 covers 16 residues. CDR3 sequence reads: CASKGTVFSNTGELFF. Here the CDR3 DNA reads TGTGCCAGCAAGGGGACGGTATTTTCGAACACCGGGGAGCTGTTTTTT.

Written as DNA, the CDR3 is TGTGCCACCCGGGACAGATTCAATGAGCAGTTCTTC. It specifies CATRDRFNEQFF. V is TRBV15 and J is TRBJ2-1, with 7 positions matching TRBD1. The V gene's germline CDR1 is LNHNV and CDR2 YYDKDF (reference sequence). With V trimmed by 8 bases and J by 6 bases, 4 bases remained unmatched. The CDR3 extends over 12 amino acids.

V usage is TRBV9 and J usage is TRBJ2-3; 9 bases align to TRBD1. Germline V lookup: CDR1 SGDLS, CDR2 YYNGEE. Losses at the gene ends were 4 bases for V and 6 bases for J; bases not matched to a gene: 15. This CDR3 spans 17 amino acids. The CDR3: CASSPPGGTGFMDTQYF. The CDR3 nucleotides are TGTGCCAGCAGCCCCCCTGGAGGGACAGGGTTCATGGATACGCAGTATTTT.

V is TRBV7-2 and J is TRBJ2-5, with D maybe TRBD2 (6 bases). The CDR3 totals 15 residues. Trimming left V 1 base short and J 7 bases short, with 16 bases between. Looked up from germline, CDR1 is SGHTA and CDR2 is FQGNSA. CDR3 loop: CASSLGSGRDGTQYF. In DNA form, the CDR3 reads TGTGCCAGCAGCTTAGGTTCAGGGCGGGACGGGACCCAGTACTTC.

V and J are TRBV27 and TRBJ2-2, with D tentatively TRBD1 or TRBD2 (7 bases each). Trimming stripped 2 bases from V and 4 bases from J, with 14 bases between. Germline V CDR1 and CDR2: MNHEY, SMNVEV (reference sequence). The CDR3 has 16 amino acids. The CDR3: CASSLLQGGVTGELFF. The CDR3 DNA reads TGTGCCAGCAGTTTACTGCAGGGGGGGGTCACCGGGGAGCTGTTTTTT.

This clone has a single count. V is TRBV30 and J is TRBJ2-6; D is unclear. The CDR3 covers 15 residues. Trimming shortened V by 0 bases and J by 3 bases, and 9 bases separated the two germline ends. In germline, CDR1 is GTSNPN, CDR2 SVGIG (reference sequence). For the CDR3, the DNA is TGTGCCTGGAGTGTACTGGGGTATGGGGCCAACGTCCTGACTTTC. Protein sequence: CAWSVLGYGANVLTF. The full variable domain, with the rest looked up from reference TRBV30 and TRBJ2-6, is SQTIHQWPATLVQPVGSPLSLECTVEGTSNPNLYWYRQAAGRGLQLLFYSVGIGQISSEVPQNLSASRPQDRQFILSSKKLLLSDSGFYLCAWSVLGYGANVLTFGAGSRLTVL.

The chain recombines TRBV4-2 with TRBJ1-2, with a tentative D call TRBD1 (5 bases). This CDR3 spans 16 amino acids. Germline-derived CDR1 and CDR2 are LGHNA and YNFKEQ. V lost 3 bases and J lost 4, with 18 bases in between. The DNA for the CDR3 is TGTGCCAGCAGCCAGGCCCTAAGGGACGAAATCTATGGCTACACCTTC. Protein sequence: CASSQALRDEIYGYTF.

This clone came up a few times. This chain uses TRBV27 with TRBJ1-1, with TRBD1 matching 10 bases. With V trimmed by 5 bases and J by 10 bases, 7 bases remained unmatched. The CDR3 runs to 13 residues. Germline loops: CDR1 MNHEY, CDR2 SMNVEV (reference sequence). The CDR3: CASSLRQGARAFF. The CDR3 DNA reads TGTGCCAGCAGTCTAAGACAGGGGGCTCGAGCTTTCTTT.

V and J are TRBV15 and TRBJ2-1, with TRBD2 as a possible D gene (5 bases). Germline V gene lookup returns CDR1 LNHNV and CDR2 YYDKDF (reference sequence). Trimming pared 0 bases from V and 6 bases from J, leaving 12 bases between. The CDR3 has 15 residues. The CDR3 nucleotides read TGTGCCACCAGCAGAGATATGGCTAGCAGCAATGAGCAGTTCTTC. Amino acid sequence: CATSRDMASSNEQFF. Combining the CDR3 with reference TRBV15 and TRBJ2-1 gives the whole variable domain DAMVIQNPRYQVTQFGKPVTLSCSQTLNHNVMYWYQQKSSQAPKLLFHYYDKDFNNEADTPDNFQSRRPNTSFCFLDIRSPGLGDTAMYLCATSRDMASSNEQFFGPGTRLTVL.

This chain connects TRBV6-4 to TRBJ2-2; 7 positions agree with TRBD1. Germline V gene data show CDR1 as MRHNA and CDR2 as SNTAGT. J lost 5 bases, V lost 1 base, and 10 bases had no gene match. This CDR3 is built from 17 residues. The CDR3 region has the DNA TGTGCCAGCAGTGACTACCCCAACAGGGGTAGGACCGGGGAGCTGTTTTTT. This sequence encodes CASSDYPNRGRTGELFF.

The genes are TRBV5-1 and TRBJ1-5; D may be TRBD1 (5 bases). CDR1 is SGHRS, CDR2 YFSETQ, per germline. The CDR3 loop spans 14 amino acids. V was trimmed by 2 bases and J by 4 bases, leaving 10 bases between them. This CDR3 reads CASSFDSFNQPQHF. The CDR3 DNA reads as TGCGCCAGCAGCTTCGACAGTTTTAATCAGCCCCAGCATTTT.

The chain couples TRBV28 to TRBJ1-4; weak D call: TRBD1 (5 bases). Trimming pared 3 bases from V and 0 bases from J, leaving 17 bases between. The CDR3 covers 18 residues. Germline V gene data show CDR1 as MDHEN and CDR2 as SYDVKM. Written as DNA, the CDR3 is TGTGCCAGCAGTTTCCACAGCGGGGCCTCGGCAACTAATGAAAAACTGTTTTTT. Its protein is CASSFHSGASATNEKLFF.

This rearrangement joins TRBV28 to TRBJ2-2; 8 bases fit TRBD2. This CDR3 spans 13 amino acids. Per the germline V gene, CDR1 is MDHEN and CDR2 is SYDVKM. J gave up 8 bases and V 5 bases, and 4 bases lay outside the gene matches. This CDR3 reads CASSLIAGGELFF. In nucleotides, the CDR3 is TGTGCCAGCAGTCTCATAGCGGGAGGGGAGCTGTTTTTT.

The J gene is TRBJ2-3, the V gene TRBV9, with D perhaps TRBD2 (7 bases). Germline loops: CDR1 SGDLS, CDR2 YYNGEE. V lost 2 bases, J lost 1 base, and 14 bases lay in between. The CDR3 totals 16 residues. CDR3 nucleotide sequence: TGTGCCAGCAGCGTCCTCGCGGGGGCGGGCACAGATACGCAGTATTTT. This translates into CASSVLAGAGTDTQYF.

The chain couples TRBV9 to TRBJ1-2; no reliable D call. Germline CDR1 reads SGDLS; CDR2 reads YYNGEE. The CDR3 consists of 13 residues. V lost 4 bases and J 5 bases, leaving 12 bases between the germline ends. Here the CDR3 reads CASSRELPYGYTF. CDR3 DNA: TGTGCCAGCAGCCGAGAATTACCATATGGCTACACCTTC. Full variable domain (rest looked up from reference TRBV9 and TRBJ1-2): DSGVTQTPKHLITATGQRVTLRCSPRSGDLSVYWYQQSLDQGLQFLIQYYNGEERAKGNILERFSAQQFPDLHSELNLSSLELGDSALYFCASSRELPYGYTFGSGTRLTVV.

This clone was counted a few times. The chain carries TRBV28 and TRBJ1-2; unclear D gene. Trimming left V 1 base short and J 8 bases short, with 5 bases between. This CDR3 is built from 11 residues. Germline values: CDR1 MDHEN, CDR2 SYDVKM. This CDR3 is CASSLYGGYTF. The CDR3 region has the DNA TGTGCCAGCAGTTTATACGGAGGCTACACCTTC.

The J gene is TRBJ2-2, the V gene TRBV28, with TRBD2 as a possible D gene (5 bases). The germline gives CDR1 MDHEN, CDR2 SYDVKM. Trimming pared 7 bases from V and 0 bases from J, leaving 9 bases between. CDR3 length: 14 residues. CDR3 nucleotides: TGTGCCAGCATCAACGGGGCGAACACCGGGGAGCTGTTTTTT. Amino acids: CASINGANTGELFF.

The genes are TRBV6-5 and TRBJ2-7, with 9 nucleotides matching TRBD2. This CDR3 contains 15 residues. V was pared by 8 bases and J by 7 bases, with 15 bases of the junction left unmatched. The germline CDR1 and CDR2 sequences are MNHEY and SVGAGI. This CDR3 reads CASSQQGLAVEEQYF. CDR3 sequence (DNA): TGTGCCAGCTCACAACAGGGACTAGCAGTCGAAGAGCAGTACTTC.

The chain combines TRBV4-1 with TRBJ1-4, with TRBD1 matching over 8 bases. The trim removed 0 bases at V and 15 bases at J, leaving 12 bases unmatched. CDR3 length equals 15 residues. CDR1 MGHRA and CDR2 YSYEKL come from the germline V gene. The CDR3 DNA is TGCGCCAGCAGCCAAGATCTTGGCAGGGGGCGTGGGGTGTTTTTT. This codes for CASSQDLGRGRGVFF.

V is TRBV5-1 and J is TRBJ2-7, with 8 bases matching TRBD1. The CDR3 extends over 14 amino acids. In germline, CDR1 is SGHRS, CDR2 YFSETQ. V was clipped by 4 bases and J by 3 bases; unmatched bases: 6. CDR3 sequence reads: CASSVTGAVYEQYF. As DNA, the CDR3 is TGCGCCAGCAGCGTGACAGGGGCGGTCTACGAGCAGTACTTC. Together with reference TRBV5-1 and TRBJ2-7, the CDR3 gives the full variable domain: KAGVTQTPRYLIKTRGQQVTLSCSPISGHRSVSWYQQTPGQGLQFLFEYFSETQRNKGNFPGRFSGRQFSNSRSEMNVSTLELGDSALYLCASSVTGAVYEQYFGPGTRLTVT.

The chain joins TRBV7-9 to TRBJ2-5; weak D call: TRBD1 (6 bases). V lost 5 bases and J lost 4, with 11 bases in between. Germline CDR1 and CDR2: SEHNR and FQNEAQ (reference sequence). CDR3 length: 13 amino acids. The CDR3 nucleotides read TGTGCCAGCAGCATCCGAGGGGGAGAGACCCAGTACTTC. It translates to CASSIRGGETQYF.

Comments on this clone: Other nucleotide sequences from this sample produce the same CDR3. The chain uses TRBV9 and TRBJ2-5, with TRBD2 matching over 10 bases. Germline lookup yields CDR1 SGDLS and CDR2 YYNGEE. With V trimmed by 0 bases and J by 3 bases, 2 bases remained unmatched. CDR3 length equals 15 residues. CDR3 bases: TGTGCCAGCAGCGTAGGTCTAGCGGGAGAAGAGACCCAGTACTTC. It translates to CASSVGLAGEETQYF.